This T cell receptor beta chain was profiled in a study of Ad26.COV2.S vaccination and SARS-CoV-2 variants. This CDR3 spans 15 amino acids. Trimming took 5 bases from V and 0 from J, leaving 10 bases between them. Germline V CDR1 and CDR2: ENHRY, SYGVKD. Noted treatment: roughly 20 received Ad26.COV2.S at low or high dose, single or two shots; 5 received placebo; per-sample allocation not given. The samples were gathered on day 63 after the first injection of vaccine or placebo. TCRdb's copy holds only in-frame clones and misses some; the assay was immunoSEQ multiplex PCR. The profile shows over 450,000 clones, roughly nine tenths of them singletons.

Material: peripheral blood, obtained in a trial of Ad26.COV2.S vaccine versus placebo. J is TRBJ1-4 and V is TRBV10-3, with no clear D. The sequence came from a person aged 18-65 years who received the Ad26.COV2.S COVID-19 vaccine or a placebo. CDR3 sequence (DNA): TGTGCCATCAGTAGTCTGCCAGCAACTAATGAAAAACTGTTTTTT. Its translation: CAISSLPATNEKLFF.